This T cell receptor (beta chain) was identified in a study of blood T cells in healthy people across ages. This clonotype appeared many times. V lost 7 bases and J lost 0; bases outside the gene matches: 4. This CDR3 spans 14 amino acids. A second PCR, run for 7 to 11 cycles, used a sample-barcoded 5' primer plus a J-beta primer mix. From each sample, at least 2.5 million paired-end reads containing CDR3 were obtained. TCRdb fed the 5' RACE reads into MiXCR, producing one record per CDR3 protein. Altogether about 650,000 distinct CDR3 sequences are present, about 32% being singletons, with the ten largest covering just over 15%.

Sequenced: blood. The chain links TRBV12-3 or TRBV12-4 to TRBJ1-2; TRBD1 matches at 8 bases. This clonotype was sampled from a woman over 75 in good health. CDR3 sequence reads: CASIKDRANYGYTF. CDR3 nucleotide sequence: TGTGCCAGCATCAAGGACAGGGCTAACTATGGCTACACCTTC.